This TCR beta chain came from a study of blood T cells in healthy people across ages. Using a J-beta primer mix together with a sample-barcoded 5' primer, a second PCR was run for roughly 7 to 12 cycles. TCRdb recomputed calls from the 5' RACE reads with MiXCR, one row per CDR3 protein. The data show fewer than 900,000 distinct CDR3 sequences, around 34% seen once. Germline values: CDR1 SGHTA, CDR2 FQGNSA. This CDR3 spans 13 amino acids. Concerning this clonotype itself: A read error may account for a junction end that differs from germline.

J is TRBJ2-4 and V is TRBV7-2; the D call may be TRBD1 or TRBD2 (6 bases each). The specimen sequenced was blood. This receptor was taken from a man aged 18-30 years in good health. The chain's CDR3 is CASSLGHSSEQYF. The DNA for the CDR3 is TGTGCCAGCAGCCTGGGACACTCTAGCGAGCAGTACTTT.